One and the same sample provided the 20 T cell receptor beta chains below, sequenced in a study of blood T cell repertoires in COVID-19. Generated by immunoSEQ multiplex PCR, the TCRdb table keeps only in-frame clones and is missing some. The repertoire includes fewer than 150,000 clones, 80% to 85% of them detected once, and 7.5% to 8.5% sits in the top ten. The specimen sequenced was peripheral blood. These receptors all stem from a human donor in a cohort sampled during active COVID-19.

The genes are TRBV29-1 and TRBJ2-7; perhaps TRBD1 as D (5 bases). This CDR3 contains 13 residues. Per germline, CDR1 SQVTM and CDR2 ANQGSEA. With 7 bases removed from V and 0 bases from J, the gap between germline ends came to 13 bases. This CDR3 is CSAQGVRSYEQYF. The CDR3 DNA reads TGCAGCGCCCAGGGTGTCCGCTCCTACGAGCAGTACTTC.

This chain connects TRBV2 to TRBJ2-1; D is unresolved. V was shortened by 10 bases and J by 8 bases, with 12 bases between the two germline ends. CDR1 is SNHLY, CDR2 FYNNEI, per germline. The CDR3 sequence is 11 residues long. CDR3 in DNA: TGTGCCACCCGAGGCAGCCATGAGCAGTTCTTC. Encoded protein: CATRGSHEQFF.

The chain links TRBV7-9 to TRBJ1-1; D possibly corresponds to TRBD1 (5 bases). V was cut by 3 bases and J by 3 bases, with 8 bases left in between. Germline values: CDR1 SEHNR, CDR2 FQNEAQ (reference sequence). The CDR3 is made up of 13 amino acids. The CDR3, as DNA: TGTGCCAGCAGCTTGGTGGGGCACACTGAAGCTTTCTTT. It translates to CASSLVGHTEAFF.

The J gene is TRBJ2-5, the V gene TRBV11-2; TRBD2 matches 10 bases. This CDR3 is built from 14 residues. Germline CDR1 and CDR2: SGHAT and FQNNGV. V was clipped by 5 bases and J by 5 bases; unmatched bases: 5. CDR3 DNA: TGTGCCAGCAGCCCATCTAGCGGGGGTGAGACCCAGTACTTC. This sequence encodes CASSPSSGGETQYF. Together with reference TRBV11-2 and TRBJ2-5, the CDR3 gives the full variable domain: EAGVAQSPRYKIIEKRQSVAFWCNPISGHATLYWYQQILGQGPKLLIQFQNNGVVDDSQLPKDRFSAERLKGVDSTLKIQPAKLEDSAVYLCASSPSSGGETQYFGPGTRLLVL.

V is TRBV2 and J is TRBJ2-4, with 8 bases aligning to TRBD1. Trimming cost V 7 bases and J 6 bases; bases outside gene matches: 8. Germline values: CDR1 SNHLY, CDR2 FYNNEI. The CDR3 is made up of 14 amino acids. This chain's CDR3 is CASTGVDRGNIQYF. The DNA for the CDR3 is TGTGCCAGCACAGGCGTTGACAGGGGAAACATTCAGTACTTC.

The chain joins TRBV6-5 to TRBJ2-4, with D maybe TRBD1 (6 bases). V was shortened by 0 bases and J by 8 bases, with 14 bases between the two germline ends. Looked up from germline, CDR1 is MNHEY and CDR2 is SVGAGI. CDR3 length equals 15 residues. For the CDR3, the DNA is TGTGCCAGCAGTTACTCGGGGACACTAGGAGACATTCAGTACTTC. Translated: CASSYSGTLGDIQYF.

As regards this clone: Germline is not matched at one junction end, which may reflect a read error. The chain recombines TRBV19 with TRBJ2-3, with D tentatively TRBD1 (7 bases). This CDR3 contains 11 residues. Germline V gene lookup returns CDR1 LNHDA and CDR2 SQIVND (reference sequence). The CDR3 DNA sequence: TGTGCCAGTAGTACCGCGGGCGGGACAGTCTTT. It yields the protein CASSTAGGTVF. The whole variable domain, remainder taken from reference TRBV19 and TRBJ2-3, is DGGITQSPKYLFRKEGQNVTLSCEQNLNHDAMYWYRQDPGQGLRLIYYSQIVNDFQKGDIAEGYSVSREKKESFPLTVTSAQKNPTAFYLCASSTAGGTVFGPGTRLTVL.

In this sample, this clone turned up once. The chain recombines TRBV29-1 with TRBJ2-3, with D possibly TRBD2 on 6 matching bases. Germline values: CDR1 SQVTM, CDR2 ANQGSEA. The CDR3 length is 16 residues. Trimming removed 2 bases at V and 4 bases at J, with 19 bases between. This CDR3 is CSVESRSSDNPDTQYF. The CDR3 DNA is TGCAGCGTTGAATCTCGGTCTAGCGATAATCCAGATACGCAGTATTTT.

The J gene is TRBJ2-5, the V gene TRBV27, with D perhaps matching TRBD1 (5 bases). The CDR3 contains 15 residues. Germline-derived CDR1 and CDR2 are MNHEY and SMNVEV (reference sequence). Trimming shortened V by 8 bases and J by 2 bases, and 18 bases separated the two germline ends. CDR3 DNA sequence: TGTGCCAGCCGGCAGGATGGCAGGGAACAAGAGACCCAGTACTTC. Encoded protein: CASRQDGREQETQYF.

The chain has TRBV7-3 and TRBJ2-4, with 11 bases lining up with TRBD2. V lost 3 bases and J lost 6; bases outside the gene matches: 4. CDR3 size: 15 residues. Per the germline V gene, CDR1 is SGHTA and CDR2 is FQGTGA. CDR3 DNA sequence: TGTGCCAGCAGCTTTAGCGGGGGGGCCGGAAACATTCAGTACTTC. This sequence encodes CASSFSGGAGNIQYF.

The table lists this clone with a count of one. CDR3 protein: CASSPSAWGDRDVGSYEQYF. Here the CDR3 DNA reads TGTGCCAGTAGTCCCTCTGCCTGGGGGGACAGGGACGTCGGATCCTACGAGCAGTACTTC. The V gene is TRBV19, the J gene TRBJ2-7; TRBD1 agrees at 9 bases. Trimming removed 5 bases from V and 1 base from J; junction bases left unmatched: 21. Per germline, CDR1 LNHDA and CDR2 SQIVND (reference sequence). The CDR3 loop spans 20 amino acids.

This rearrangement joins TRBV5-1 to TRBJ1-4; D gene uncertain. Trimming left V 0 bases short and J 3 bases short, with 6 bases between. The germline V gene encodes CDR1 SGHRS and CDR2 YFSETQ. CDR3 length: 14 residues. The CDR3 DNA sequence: TGCGCCAGCAGCTTGGATACGGCTAATGAAAAACTGTTTTTT. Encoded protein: CASSLDTANEKLFF.

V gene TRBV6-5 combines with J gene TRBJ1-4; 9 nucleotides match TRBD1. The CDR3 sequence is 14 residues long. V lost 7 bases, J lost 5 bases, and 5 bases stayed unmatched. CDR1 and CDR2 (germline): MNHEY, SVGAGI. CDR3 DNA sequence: TGTGCCAGCACTTCCGGGACAGGGAATGAAAAACTGTTTTTT. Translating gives CASTSGTGNEKLFF.

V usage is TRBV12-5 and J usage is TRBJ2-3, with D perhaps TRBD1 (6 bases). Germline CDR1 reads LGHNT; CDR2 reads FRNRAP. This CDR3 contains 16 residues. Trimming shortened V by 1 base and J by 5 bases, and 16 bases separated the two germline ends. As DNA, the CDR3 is TGTGCTAGTGGTTTGGGTTATAGGGGGTCCGGAGATACGCAGTATTTT. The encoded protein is CASGLGYRGSGDTQYF.

DNA of the CDR3: TGCGCCAGCAGCGCCTGGACTAGCGGGGGGGAGGAGCAGTACTTC. As protein: CASSAWTSGGEEQYF. V usage is TRBV5-1 and J usage is TRBJ2-7; 15 bases are shared with TRBD2. Germline CDR1 SGHRS, CDR2 YFSETQ. V dropped 4 bases and J dropped 7; count of bases not matched to a gene: 6. This CDR3 comprises 15 residues.

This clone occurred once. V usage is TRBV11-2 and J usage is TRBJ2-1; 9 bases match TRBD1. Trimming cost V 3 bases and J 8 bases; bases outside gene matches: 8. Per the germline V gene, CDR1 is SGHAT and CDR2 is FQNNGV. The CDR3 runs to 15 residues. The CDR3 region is CASSFGQGISHEQFF. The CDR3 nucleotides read TGTGCCAGCAGCTTCGGACAGGGGATTTCCCATGAGCAGTTCTTC.

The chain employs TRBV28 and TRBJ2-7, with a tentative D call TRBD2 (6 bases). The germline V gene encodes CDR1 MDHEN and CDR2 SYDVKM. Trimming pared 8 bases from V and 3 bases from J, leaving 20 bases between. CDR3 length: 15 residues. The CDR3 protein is CASGIRGVRSYEQYF. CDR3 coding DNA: TGTGCCAGCGGTATCCGCGGGGTCAGGAGCTACGAGCAGTACTTC.

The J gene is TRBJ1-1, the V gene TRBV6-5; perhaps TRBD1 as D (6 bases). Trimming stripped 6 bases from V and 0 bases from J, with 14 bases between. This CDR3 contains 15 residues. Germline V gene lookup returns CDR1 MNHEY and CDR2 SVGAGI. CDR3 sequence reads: CASRPQQGMNTEAFF. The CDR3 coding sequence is TGTGCCAGCAGACCCCAACAGGGAATGAACACTGAAGCTTTCTTT.

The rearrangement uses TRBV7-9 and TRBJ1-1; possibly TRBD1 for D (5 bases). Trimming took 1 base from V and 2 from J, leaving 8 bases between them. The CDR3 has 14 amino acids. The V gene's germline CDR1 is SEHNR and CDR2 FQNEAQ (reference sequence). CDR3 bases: TGTGCCAGCAGCTTAGTCGGACAAAACACTGAAGCTTTCTTT. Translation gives CASSLVGQNTEAFF. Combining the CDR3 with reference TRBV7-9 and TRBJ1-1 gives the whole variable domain DTGVSQNPRHKITKRGQNVTFRCDPISEHNRLYWYRQTLGQGPEFLTYFQNEAQLEKSRLLSDRFSAERPKGSFSTLEIQRTEQGDSAMYLCASSLVGQNTEAFFGQGTRLTVV.

CDR3 nucleotides: TGTGCCAGCAGTCGTCGAGGGAGTAGCAATCAGCCCCAGCATTTT. Amino acid sequence: CASSRRGSSNQPQHF. The gene calls are TRBV6-2 or TRBV6-3 and TRBJ1-5; D remains ambiguous. Deletions cut 5 bases from V and 0 bases from J, with 11 bases between. The CDR3 is 15 residues long. Germline assignment: CDR1 MNHEY and CDR2 SVGEGT.